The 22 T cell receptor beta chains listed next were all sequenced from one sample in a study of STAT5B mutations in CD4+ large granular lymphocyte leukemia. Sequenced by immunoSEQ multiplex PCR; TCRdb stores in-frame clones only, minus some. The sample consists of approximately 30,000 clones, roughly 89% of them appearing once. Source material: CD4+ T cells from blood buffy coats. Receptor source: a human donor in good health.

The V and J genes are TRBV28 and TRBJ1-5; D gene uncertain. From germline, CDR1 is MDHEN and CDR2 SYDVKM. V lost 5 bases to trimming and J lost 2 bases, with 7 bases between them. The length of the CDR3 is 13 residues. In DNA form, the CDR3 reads TGTGCCAGCAGTCGGGTCGGCAATCAGCCCCAGCATTTT. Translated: CASSRVGNQPQHF.

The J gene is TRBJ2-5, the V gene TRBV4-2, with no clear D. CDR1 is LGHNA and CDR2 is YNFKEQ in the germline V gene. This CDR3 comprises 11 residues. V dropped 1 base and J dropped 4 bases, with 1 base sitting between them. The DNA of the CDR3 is TGTGCCAGCAGCCAAGCAGAGACCCAGTACTTC. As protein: CASSQAETQYF.

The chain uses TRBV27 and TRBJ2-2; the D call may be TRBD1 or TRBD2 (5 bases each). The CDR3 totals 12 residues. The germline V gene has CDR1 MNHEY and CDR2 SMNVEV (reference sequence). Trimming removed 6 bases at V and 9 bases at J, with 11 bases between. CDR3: CASSRGTRELFF. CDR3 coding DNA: TGTGCCAGCAGCCGGGGCACGAGGGAGCTGTTTTTT.

CDR3 region: CASSLRPGLDLNEQFF. The CDR3 DNA reads as TGTGCCAGCAGCTTACGCCCGGGACTAGATCTTAATGAGCAGTTCTTC. This chain uses TRBV7-2 with TRBJ2-1; 8 positions match TRBD2. The junction had 10 bases not matched to a gene; V was cut back by 2 bases and J by 7 bases. CDR1 is SGHTA, CDR2 FQGNSA, per germline. The CDR3 loop spans 16 amino acids.

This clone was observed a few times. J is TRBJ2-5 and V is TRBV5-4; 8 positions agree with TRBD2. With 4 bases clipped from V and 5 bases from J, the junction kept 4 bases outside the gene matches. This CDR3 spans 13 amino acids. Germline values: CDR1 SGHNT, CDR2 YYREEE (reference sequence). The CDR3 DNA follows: TGTGCCAGCAGCCCCCCGGGGGGGGAGACCCAGTACTTC. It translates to CASSPPGGETQYF.

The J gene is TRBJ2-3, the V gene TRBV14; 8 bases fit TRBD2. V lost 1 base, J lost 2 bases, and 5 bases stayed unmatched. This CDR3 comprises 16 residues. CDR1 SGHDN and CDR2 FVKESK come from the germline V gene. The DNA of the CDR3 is TGTGCCAGCAGCCAAGTTCGGGGGGGTCCCACAGATACGCAGTATTTT. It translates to CASSQVRGGPTDTQYF.

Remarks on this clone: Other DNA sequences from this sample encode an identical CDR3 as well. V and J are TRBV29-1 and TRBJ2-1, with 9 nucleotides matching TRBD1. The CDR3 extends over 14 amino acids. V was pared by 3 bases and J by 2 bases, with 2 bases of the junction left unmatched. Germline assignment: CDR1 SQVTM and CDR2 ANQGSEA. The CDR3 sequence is CSVDRTGAYNEQFF. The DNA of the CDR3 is TGCAGCGTTGATAGGACAGGGGCCTACAATGAGCAGTTCTTC.

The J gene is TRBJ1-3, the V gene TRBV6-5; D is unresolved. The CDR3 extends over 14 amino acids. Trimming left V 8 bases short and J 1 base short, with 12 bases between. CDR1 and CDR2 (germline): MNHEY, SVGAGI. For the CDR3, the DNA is TGTGCCAGCCAACCGGGGTCGTCTGGAAACACCATATATTTT. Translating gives CASQPGSSGNTIYF.

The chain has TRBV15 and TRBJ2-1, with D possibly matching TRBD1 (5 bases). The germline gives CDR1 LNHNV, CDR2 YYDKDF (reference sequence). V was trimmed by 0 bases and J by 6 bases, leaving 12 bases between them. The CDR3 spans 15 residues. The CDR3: CATSRDLDRFNEQFF. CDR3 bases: TGTGCCACCAGCAGAGATTTAGACAGATTCAATGAGCAGTTCTTC.

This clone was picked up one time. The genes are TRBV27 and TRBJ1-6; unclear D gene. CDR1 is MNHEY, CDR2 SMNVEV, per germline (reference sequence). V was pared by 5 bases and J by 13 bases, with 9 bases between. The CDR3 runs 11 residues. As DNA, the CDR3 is TGTGCCAGCAGTGACCTGGGGCCCCTCCACTTT. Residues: CASSDLGPLHF.

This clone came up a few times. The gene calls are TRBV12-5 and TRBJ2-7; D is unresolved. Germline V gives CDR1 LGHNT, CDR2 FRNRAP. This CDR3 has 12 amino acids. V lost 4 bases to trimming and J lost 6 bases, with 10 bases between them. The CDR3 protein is CASGSFSGEQYF. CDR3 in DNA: TGTGCTAGTGGTTCCTTCTCGGGCGAGCAGTACTTC.

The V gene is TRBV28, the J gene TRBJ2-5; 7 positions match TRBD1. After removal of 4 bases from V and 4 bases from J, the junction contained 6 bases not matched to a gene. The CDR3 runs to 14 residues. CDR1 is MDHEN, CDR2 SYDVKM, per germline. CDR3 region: CASSSWDRIETQYF. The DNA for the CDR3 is TGTGCCAGCAGTTCCTGGGACAGAATAGAGACCCAGTACTTC.

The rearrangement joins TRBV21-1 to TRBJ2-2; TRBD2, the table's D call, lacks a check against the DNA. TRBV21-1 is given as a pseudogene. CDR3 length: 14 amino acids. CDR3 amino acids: CASNLAGNTGELFF. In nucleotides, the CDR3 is TGTGCCAGCAATCTAGCGGGGAACACCGGGGAGCTGTTTTTT.

This chain's CDR3 is CASSQDRVLTSGRSGELFF. The DNA of the CDR3 is TGCGCCAGCAGCCAGGACAGGGTCCTGACTAGCGGGAGATCCGGGGAGCTGTTTTTT. This chain joins TRBV5-1 and TRBJ2-2, with 12 bases matching TRBD2. CDR3 length equals 19 residues. Losses at the gene ends were 4 bases for V and 6 bases for J; bases not matched to a gene: 16. Looked up from germline, CDR1 is SGHRS and CDR2 is YFSETQ.

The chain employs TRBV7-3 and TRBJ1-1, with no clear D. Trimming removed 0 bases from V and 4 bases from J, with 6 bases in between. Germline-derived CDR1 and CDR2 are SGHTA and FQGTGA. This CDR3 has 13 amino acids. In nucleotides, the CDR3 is TGTGCCAGCAGCTTAACAGGAAGCACTGAAGCTTTCTTT. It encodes CASSLTGSTEAFF.

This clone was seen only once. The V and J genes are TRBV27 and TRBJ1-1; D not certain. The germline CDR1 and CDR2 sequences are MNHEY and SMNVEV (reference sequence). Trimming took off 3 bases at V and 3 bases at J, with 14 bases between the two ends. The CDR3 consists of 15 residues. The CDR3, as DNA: TGTGCCAGCAGTTTCGGAGGTGCGTTCGACACTGAAGCTTTCTTT. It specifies CASSFGGAFDTEAFF.

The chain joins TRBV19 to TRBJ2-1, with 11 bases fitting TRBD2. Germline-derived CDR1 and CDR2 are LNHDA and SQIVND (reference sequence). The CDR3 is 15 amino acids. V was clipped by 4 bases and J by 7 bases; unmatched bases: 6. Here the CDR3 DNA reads TGTGCCAGTAGTACGACTAGCGGGACCACGAATGAGCAGTTCTTC. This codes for CASSTTSGTTNEQFF.

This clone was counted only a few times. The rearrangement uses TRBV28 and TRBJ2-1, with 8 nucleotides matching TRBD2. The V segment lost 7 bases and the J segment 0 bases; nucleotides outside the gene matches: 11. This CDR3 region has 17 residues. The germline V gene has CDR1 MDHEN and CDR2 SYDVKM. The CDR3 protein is CASTSGGREDSYNEQFF. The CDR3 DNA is TGTGCCAGCACCTCTGGGGGGCGGGAGGACTCCTACAATGAGCAGTTCTTC.

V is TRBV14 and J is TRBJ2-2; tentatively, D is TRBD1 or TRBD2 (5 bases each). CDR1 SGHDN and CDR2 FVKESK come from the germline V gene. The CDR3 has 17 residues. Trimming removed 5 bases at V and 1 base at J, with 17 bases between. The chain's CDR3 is CASSSRPGTKNTGELFF. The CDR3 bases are TGTGCCAGCAGCTCACGTCCCGGGACCAAGAACACCGGGGAGCTGTTTTTT.

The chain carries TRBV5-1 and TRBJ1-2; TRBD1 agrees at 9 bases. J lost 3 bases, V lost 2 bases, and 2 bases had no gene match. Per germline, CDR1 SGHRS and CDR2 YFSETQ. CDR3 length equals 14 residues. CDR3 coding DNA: TGCGCCAGCAGCTTTACAGGGGGCGACTATGGCTACACCTTC. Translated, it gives CASSFTGGDYGYTF.

The CDR3 reads CASSIRGTEANVLTF. DNA of the CDR3: TGTGCCAGTAGTATACGCGGGACAGAGGCCAACGTCCTGACTTTC. The rearrangement uses TRBV19 and TRBJ2-6, with D perhaps matching TRBD1 (7 bases). V shed 2 bases and J shed 6 bases, with 11 bases lying between them. The CDR3 totals 15 residues. Germline V gene lookup returns CDR1 LNHDA and CDR2 SQIVND (reference sequence).

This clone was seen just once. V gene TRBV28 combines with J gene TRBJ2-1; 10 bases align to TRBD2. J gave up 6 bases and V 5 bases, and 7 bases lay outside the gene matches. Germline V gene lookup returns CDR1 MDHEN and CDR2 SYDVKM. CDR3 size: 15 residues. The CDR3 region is CASSHLSGRPNEQFF. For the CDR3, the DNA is TGTGCCAGCAGTCACCTTAGCGGGAGGCCCAATGAGCAGTTCTTC. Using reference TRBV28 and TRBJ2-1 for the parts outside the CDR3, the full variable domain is DVKVTQSSRYLVKRTGEKVFLECVQDMDHENMFWYRQDPGLGLRLIYFSYDVKMKEKGDIPEGYSVSREKKERFSLILESASTNQTSMYLCASSHLSGRPNEQFFGPGTRLTVL.